These 12 T cell receptor beta chains came from one sample sequenced in a study of blood T cell repertoires in COVID-19. Assay: immunoSEQ multiplex PCR; the TCRdb copy retains only in-frame clones and omits some. The profile shows 180,000 or so clones, about 86% of them singletons. Sample: peripheral blood. Receptors were obtained from a woman older than 75 in a cohort sampled during active or convalescent COVID-19.

This clone has a single count. The chain recombines TRBV24-1 with TRBJ2-4; the match to TRBD1 covers 11 bases. Germline CDR1 KGHDR, CDR2 SFDVKD. The V and J ends lost 3 bases and 5 bases, in that order; junction bases with no gene match: 5. The CDR3 runs 16 residues. The CDR3 DNA reads as TGTGCCACCAGTGATAACACGGGACAGGGGGAAAACATTCAGTACTTC. Translating gives CATSDNTGQGENIQYF.

V and J are TRBV7-6 and TRBJ1-1; 8 positions match TRBD1. Germline loops: CDR1 SGHVS, CDR2 FNYEAQ. J was trimmed by 1 base and V by 5 bases; bases with no gene match: 6. The CDR3 sequence is 15 residues long. In DNA form, the CDR3 reads TGTGCCAGCAGCCGGACAGGGCACGGGAACACTGAAGCTTTCTTT. This translates into CASSRTGHGNTEAFF.

The V and J genes are TRBV18 and TRBJ1-6; 7 bases line up with TRBD1. Per the germline V gene, CDR1 is KGHSH and CDR2 is LQKENI. CDR3 size: 14 residues. After removal of 3 bases from V and 8 bases from J, the junction contained 4 bases not matched to a gene. CDR3 DNA: TGTGCCAGCTCACCCGGGACAGCCTATTCACCCCTCCACTTT. Its translation is CASSPGTAYSPLHF. Filled out from reference TRBV18 and TRBJ1-6, the complete variable domain reads NAGVMQNPRHLVRRRGQEARLRCSPMKGHSHVYWYRQLPEEGLKFMVYLQKENIIDESGMPKERFSAEFPKEGPSILRIQQVVRGDSAAYFCASSPGTAYSPLHFGNGTRLTVT.

The chain joins TRBV29-1 to TRBJ1-4; TRBD1 agrees at 8 bases. This CDR3 spans 13 amino acids. Trimming cost V 7 bases and J 1 base; bases outside gene matches: 2. Germline V gene data show CDR1 as SQVTM and CDR2 as ANQGSEA. The CDR3 DNA reads as TGCAGCGCAGACAGGGGAACTAATGAAAAACTGTTTTTT. Translating it yields CSADRGTNEKLFF.

The CDR3 bases are TGTGCCAGCAGCCAAGATGTTTACCTAGCGGAACCCGGGGGGCAGTTCTTC. Protein product: CASSQDVYLAEPGGQFF. V and J are TRBV3-1 (or the pseudogene TRBV3-2) and TRBJ2-1; 7 bases line up with TRBD2. CDR1 and CDR2 from the germline V gene are LGHDT and YNNKEL (reference sequence). This CDR3 has 17 residues. The trim removed 0 bases at V and 12 bases at J, leaving 17 bases unmatched.

The chain couples TRBV5-5 to TRBJ2-1; D is perhaps TRBD1 (6 bases). The germline V gene encodes CDR1 SGHKS and CDR2 YYEKEE (reference sequence). The ends were cut back, 2 bases at V and 7 bases at J, with 19 bases in the middle. The CDR3 sequence is 16 residues long. In DNA, the CDR3 is TGTGCCAGCAGCTTAGAGCCCAGGGGCGATCGGAATGAGCAGTTCTTC. Protein: CASSLEPRGDRNEQFF.

The J gene is TRBJ1-2, the V gene TRBV12-3 or TRBV12-4; 8 nucleotides align to TRBD1. The CDR3 is 13 amino acids. The V segment lost 6 bases and the J segment 4 bases; nucleotides outside the gene matches: 4. The CDR3 spells CASSTQGVYGYTF. The CDR3 bases are TGTGCCAGCAGCACACAGGGGGTCTATGGCTACACCTTC.

The chain joins TRBV7-9 to TRBJ1-6; possibly TRBD1 for D (6 bases). CDR1 and CDR2 (germline): SEHNR, FQNEAQ (reference sequence). The CDR3 totals 15 residues. Trimming stripped 4 bases from V and 7 bases from J, with 14 bases between. The CDR3 reads CASSSTTGRNSPLHF. The CDR3 region has the DNA TGTGCCAGCAGCTCCACGACAGGACGAAATTCACCCCTCCACTTT.

The rearrangement joins TRBV13 to TRBJ1-5; the match to TRBD1 covers 7 bases. CDR3 length equals 17 residues. CDR1 and CDR2 from the germline V gene are PRHDT and FYEKMQ (reference sequence). The ends lost 5 bases at V and 2 bases at J; junction bases unmatched: 12. The CDR3 sequence is CASSRKTGKIGNQPQHF. The CDR3 nucleotides are TGTGCCAGCAGCCGTAAGACAGGGAAGATTGGCAATCAGCCCCAGCATTTT.

The chain is built from TRBV3-1 (or the pseudogene TRBV3-2) and TRBJ1-6; 8 bases map to TRBD1. This CDR3 has 15 amino acids. With V trimmed by 6 bases and J by 7 bases, 8 bases remained unmatched. Germline assignment: CDR1 LGHDT and CDR2 YNNKEL (reference sequence). For the CDR3, the DNA is TGTGCCAGCAGGACAGGGGATATTGGGAATTCACCCCTCCACTTT. This encodes CASRTGDIGNSPLHF.

The CDR3 is CASSHGQGTTYGYTF. For the CDR3, the DNA is TGTGCCAGCAGCCACGGACAGGGCACTACCTATGGCTACACCTTC. The chain uses TRBV3-1 (or the pseudogene TRBV3-2) and TRBJ1-2; TRBD1 matches at 8 bases. The length of the CDR3 is 15 residues. CDR1 is LGHDT and CDR2 is YNNKEL in the germline V gene (reference sequence). With 3 bases clipped from V and 4 bases from J, the junction kept 7 bases outside the gene matches.

The chain links TRBV6-5 to TRBJ2-1; D unresolved. Germline CDR1 and CDR2: MNHEY and SVGAGI. Trimming took 3 bases from V and 2 from J, leaving 14 bases between them. This CDR3 has 16 amino acids. The CDR3 is CASSYSGLQAYNEQFF. DNA for the CDR3: TGTGCCAGCAGTTATAGTGGCCTGCAGGCCTACAATGAGCAGTTCTTC.